This TCR beta chain comes out of a study of CD8 T cells in ankylosing spondylitis. Findings and limits, study-wide: Past research had described some motif variants in reactive arthritis synovial fluid and blood. Disease-associated clones were reportedly significantly overrepresented in matched ankylosing spondylitis synovial fluid. What seemed typical of ankylosing spondylitis blood was a TCR beta motif built from several highly homologous variants. With a CD8+ phenotype, disease-linked clones were relatively rare in peripheral blood.

In this sample, this clonotype turned up a few times. What it binds is not known. Since a much larger clone is just one base distant, this may be a read error. MiXCR was run by TCRdb on the 5' RACE reads, yielding one entry per CDR3 protein. The sample yields 80,000 to 100,000 distinct CDR3 sequences, roughly 8.3% seen once. Germline CDR1 and CDR2: SGHDT and YYEEEE. This CDR3 is 15 amino acids long. This receptor was identified in a male donor with ankylosing spondylitis or in good health (not recorded which). The chain employs TRBV5-6 and TRBJ2-1; 11 nucleotides align to TRBD2. Sequenced: blood, either unsorted or a sorted T cell fraction (not recorded which). The CDR3 nucleotides read TGTACCAGCAGCTTGGTACTAGCGGGAGTAAATGAGCAGTTCTTC. Residues: CTSSLVLAGVNEQFF.